The rows below give T cell receptor beta chains drawn from one sample of a study of cytomegalovirus exposure and HLA in healthy donors. Method: immunoSEQ multiplex PCR; TCRdb's copy keeps in-frame clones and lacks some. The sample has 75,000 to 85,000 clones, around 90% seen once. Sequenced material: PBMCs. The source is a man aged 30 to 39 in good health and CMV-seronegative. The CDR3 runs from the conserved cysteine through the conserved F or W. D genes are given only for firm matches. The listing skips clone size in some rows; elsewhere it reads once, few, many or a size class.

abundance: .
j_gene: TRBJ2-7
d_gene: .
v_gene: TRBV27
CDR3aa: CASSNLPGSDASSYEQYF
CDR3nt: TGTGCCAGCAGTAACCTCCCGGGGAGCGACGCGAGCTCCTACGAGCAGTACTTC

abundance: .
j_gene: TRBJ1-5
d_gene: .
v_gene: TRBV7-7
CDR3aa: CASSQDPSDSSKYSNQPQHF
CDR3nt: TGTGCTAGCAGCCAAGATCCCTCGGACAGCTCTAAATATAGCAATCAGCCCCAGCATTTT

abundance: .
j_gene: TRBJ2-1
d_gene: TRBD2
v_gene: TRBV7-2
CDR3aa: CASFPRWYTQREGNEQFF
CDR3nt: TGTGCCAGCTTCCCCAGATGGTATACTCAGCGGGAGGGCAATGAGCAGTTCTTC

abundance: .
j_gene: TRBJ1-1
d_gene: .
v_gene: TRBV11-2
CDR3aa: CASSLISGVTTEAFF
CDR3nt: TGTGCCAGCAGCCTCATATCGGGGGTAACCACTGAAGCTTTCTTT

abundance: .
j_gene: TRBJ1-2
d_gene: TRBD1
v_gene: TRBV7-2
CDR3aa: CASSLYLGGGGQGYGYTF
CDR3nt: TGTGCCAGCAGCTTATACCTGGGGGGTGGGGGACAGGGATATGGCTACACCTTC

abundance: once
j_gene: TRBJ2-4
d_gene: TRBD1
v_gene: TRBV27
CDR3aa: CASSLTGTGYDIQYF
CDR3nt: TGTGCCAGCAGCCTAACCGGGACAGGGTATGACATTCAGTACTTC

abundance: .
j_gene: TRBJ1-4
d_gene: TRBD1
v_gene: TRBV19
CDR3aa: CASSIVPRTGGEKLFF
CDR3nt: TGTGCCAGTAGTATAGTCCCCCGGACAGGGGGTGAAAAACTGTTTTTT

abundance: .
j_gene: TRBJ1-2
d_gene: .
v_gene: TRBV5-5
CDR3aa: CASSLVGDYGYTF
CDR3nt: TGTGCCAGCAGCTTGGTAGGGGACTATGGCTACACCTTC

abundance: .
j_gene: TRBJ2-7
d_gene: TRBD2
v_gene: TRBV28
CDR3aa: CASSLIGLAGSKEQYF
CDR3nt: TGTGCCAGCAGTCTTATCGGACTAGCGGGATCGAAAGAGCAGTACTTC

abundance: .
j_gene: TRBJ2-3
d_gene: TRBD2
v_gene: TRBV6-1
CDR3aa: CASSHGLAEDTQYF
CDR3nt: TGTGCCAGCAGTCACGGACTAGCGGAAGATACGCAGTATTTT

abundance: .
j_gene: TRBJ1-3
d_gene: .
v_gene: TRBV11-2
CDR3aa: CASSLSQSQSGNTIYF
CDR3nt: TGTGCCAGCAGCTTATCACAGAGTCAATCTGGAAACACCATATATTTT

abundance: .
j_gene: TRBJ1-2
d_gene: .
v_gene: TRBV15
CDR3aa: CATSVGTANGYTF
CDR3nt: TGTGCCACCAGCGTAGGGACTGCGAATGGCTACACCTTC

abundance: .
j_gene: TRBJ1-2
d_gene: .
v_gene: TRBV27
CDR3aa: CASSPTANYGYTF
CDR3nt: TGTGCCAGCAGTCCAACAGCTAACTATGGCTACACCTTC

abundance: few
j_gene: TRBJ2-7
d_gene: .
v_gene: TRBV6-1
CDR3aa: CASLTGFPNYEQYF
CDR3nt: TGTGCCAGTCTGACAGGTTTCCCGAACTACGAGCAGTACTTC

abundance: .
j_gene: TRBJ1-5
d_gene: TRBD1
v_gene: TRBV6-1
CDR3aa: CASSELGQPNQPQHF
CDR3nt: TGTGCCAGCAGTGAATTGGGACAGCCAAATCAGCCCCAGCATTTT

abundance: .
j_gene: TRBJ2-7
d_gene: .
v_gene: TRBV6-1
CDR3aa: CASISRQIKSYEQYF
CDR3nt: TGTGCCAGCATAAGTAGACAGATAAAATCCTACGAGCAGTACTTC

abundance: .
j_gene: TRBJ2-1
d_gene: .
v_gene: TRBV5-1
CDR3aa: CASSLGLSSYNEQFF
CDR3nt: TGCGCCAGCAGCTTGGGACTCAGCTCCTACAATGAGCAGTTCTTC

abundance: .
j_gene: TRBJ1-3
d_gene: .
v_gene: TRBV2
CDR3aa: CAEAGDQTGNTIYF
CDR3nt: TGTGCAGAGGCGGGGGATCAAACTGGAAACACCATATATTTT

abundance: .
j_gene: TRBJ2-6
d_gene: TRBD1
v_gene: TRBV19
CDR3aa: CASTRDRAYAGANVLTF
CDR3nt: TGTGCCAGTACCCGGGACAGGGCTTATGCAGGGGCCAACGTCCTGACTTTC

abundance: .
j_gene: TRBJ1-5
d_gene: .
v_gene: TRBV28
CDR3aa: CASSLYRDGNQPQHF
CDR3nt: TGTGCCAGCAGTTTATACAGGGATGGCAATCAGCCCCAGCATTTT

abundance: .
j_gene: TRBJ2-1
d_gene: .
v_gene: TRBV29-1
CDR3aa: CSGTLGNEQFF
CDR3nt: TGCAGCGGGACTCTTGGCAATGAGCAGTTCTTC

abundance: medium-sized
j_gene: TRBJ2-7
d_gene: TRBD1
v_gene: TRBV5-1
CDR3aa: CASSLGTGAVSYEQYF
CDR3nt: TGCGCCAGCAGCTTGGGGACAGGGGCAGTCTCCTACGAGCAGTACTTC

abundance: .
j_gene: TRBJ2-5
d_gene: .
v_gene: TRBV7-8
CDR3aa: CASSQSQDSTQYF
CDR3nt: TGTGCCAGCAGCCAGAGTCAGGACTCCACCCAGTACTTC

abundance: .
j_gene: TRBJ2-7
d_gene: TRBD1
v_gene: TRBV6-6
CDR3aa: CASRWNRGTYEQYF
CDR3nt: TGTGCCAGCAGATGGAACAGGGGGACCTACGAGCAGTACTTC

abundance: .
j_gene: TRBJ2-1
d_gene: .
v_gene: TRBV7-6
CDR3aa: CASSLATGVEQFF
CDR3nt: TGTGCCAGCAGCTTAGCAACAGGCGTTGAGCAGTTCTTC

abundance: .
j_gene: TRBJ2-5
d_gene: .
v_gene: TRBV7-9
CDR3aa: CASSPARDQETQYF
CDR3nt: TGTGCCAGCAGCCCCGCCAGGGACCAAGAGACCCAGTACTTC

abundance: few
j_gene: TRBJ1-4
d_gene: .
v_gene: TRBV15
CDR3aa: CATSSLRGGNEKLFF
CDR3nt: TGTGCCACCAGCAGTCTGCGGGGGGGGAATGAAAAACTGTTTTTT

abundance: .
j_gene: TRBJ1-1
d_gene: .
v_gene: TRBV9
CDR3aa: CASSVDRSNTEAFF
CDR3nt: TGTGCCAGCAGCGTAGATCGTAGTAACACTGAAGCTTTCTTT

abundance: .
j_gene: TRBJ2-1
d_gene: TRBD2
v_gene: TRBV18
CDR3aa: CASSSLAGNNEQFF
CDR3nt: TGTGCCAGCTCCTCACTAGCGGGGAACAATGAGCAGTTCTTC

abundance: .
j_gene: TRBJ2-7
d_gene: .
v_gene: TRBV5-4
CDR3aa: CASSLLSGEQYF
CDR3nt: TGTGCCAGCAGCTTGCTTAGCGGCGAGCAGTACTTC

abundance: .
j_gene: TRBJ2-7
d_gene: TRBD2
v_gene: TRBV28
CDR3aa: CASRPPGLAREQYF
CDR3nt: TGTGCCAGCAGGCCACCGGGACTAGCACGGGAGCAGTACTTC

abundance: .
j_gene: TRBJ2-7
d_gene: .
v_gene: TRBV6-1
CDR3aa: CASREQLGVVYEQYF
CDR3nt: TGTGCCAGCAGGGAGCAATTGGGAGTCGTCTACGAGCAGTACTTC

abundance: .
j_gene: TRBJ2-4
d_gene: .
v_gene: TRBV6-1
CDR3aa: CASSEAGTRGIQYF
CDR3nt: TGTGCCAGCAGTGAAGCGGGGACTCGCGGCATTCAGTACTTC

abundance: few
j_gene: TRBJ2-7
d_gene: .
v_gene: TRBV15
CDR3aa: CATSREGVLARSEQYF
CDR3nt: TGTGCCACCAGCAGAGAGGGGGTACTAGCAAGATCCGAGCAGTACTTC

abundance: .
j_gene: TRBJ1-1
d_gene: TRBD1
v_gene: TRBV7-9
CDR3aa: CASSIGTALMNTEAFF
CDR3nt: TGTGCCAGCAGCATCGGGACAGCCCTTATGAACACTGAAGCTTTCTTT

abundance: .
j_gene: TRBJ1-2
d_gene: TRBD1
v_gene: TRBV2
CDR3aa: CASSARTGPYGYTF
CDR3nt: TGTGCCAGCAGTGCCCGGACAGGGCCGTATGGCTACACCTTC

abundance: .
j_gene: TRBJ2-7
d_gene: TRBD1
v_gene: TRBV7-6
CDR3aa: CASSLDFGTGGFHEQYF
CDR3nt: TGTGCCAGCAGCTTAGATTTCGGGACAGGGGGCTTCCACGAGCAGTACTTC

abundance: .
j_gene: TRBJ2-5
d_gene: .
v_gene: TRBV11-2
CDR3aa: CANSLDRETETQYF
CDR3nt: TGTGCCAACAGCTTAGATCGGGAGACAGAGACCCAGTACTTC

abundance: .
j_gene: TRBJ2-1
d_gene: TRBD2
v_gene: TRBV28
CDR3aa: CASSRGVWDEQFF
CDR3nt: TGTGCCAGCAGTCGGGGGGTATGGGATGAGCAGTTCTTC

abundance: .
j_gene: TRBJ2-3
d_gene: TRBD2
v_gene: TRBV5-1
CDR3aa: CASSLVVAGGTTDTQYF
CDR3nt: TGCGCCAGCAGCTTGGTTGTAGCGGGGGGCACAACAGATACGCAGTATTTT

abundance: .
j_gene: TRBJ2-2
d_gene: TRBD2
v_gene: TRBV14
CDR3aa: CASSQDMGGPDGELFF
CDR3nt: TGTGCCAGCAGCCAAGATATGGGAGGGCCGGACGGGGAGCTGTTTTTT

abundance: once
j_gene: TRBJ2-1
d_gene: .
v_gene: TRBV6-6
CDR3aa: CASSYSRGSSYNEQFF
CDR3nt: TGTGCCAGCAGTTACTCTCGGGGGAGCTCCTACAATGAGCAGTTCTTC

abundance: once
j_gene: TRBJ1-5
d_gene: TRBD1
v_gene: TRBV28
CDR3aa: CASSLSGGSNQPQHF
CDR3nt: TGTGCCAGCAGTTTATCAGGGGGAAGCAATCAGCCCCAGCATTTT

abundance: few
j_gene: TRBJ2-7
d_gene: .
v_gene: TRBV2
CDR3aa: CAMKQGSSYEQYF
CDR3nt: TGTGCCATGAAGCAGGGTTCCTCCTACGAGCAGTACTTC

abundance: .
j_gene: TRBJ1-5
d_gene: TRBD1
v_gene: TRBV19
CDR3aa: CASSIGTGGDQPQHF
CDR3nt: TGTGCCAGTAGTATAGGGACAGGTGGGGATCAGCCCCAGCATTTT

abundance: .
j_gene: TRBJ1-1
d_gene: .
v_gene: TRBV9
CDR3aa: CASSVGPRGAEAEAFF
CDR3nt: TGTGCCAGCAGCGTAGGACCCCGGGGAGCGGAGGCTGAAGCTTTCTTT